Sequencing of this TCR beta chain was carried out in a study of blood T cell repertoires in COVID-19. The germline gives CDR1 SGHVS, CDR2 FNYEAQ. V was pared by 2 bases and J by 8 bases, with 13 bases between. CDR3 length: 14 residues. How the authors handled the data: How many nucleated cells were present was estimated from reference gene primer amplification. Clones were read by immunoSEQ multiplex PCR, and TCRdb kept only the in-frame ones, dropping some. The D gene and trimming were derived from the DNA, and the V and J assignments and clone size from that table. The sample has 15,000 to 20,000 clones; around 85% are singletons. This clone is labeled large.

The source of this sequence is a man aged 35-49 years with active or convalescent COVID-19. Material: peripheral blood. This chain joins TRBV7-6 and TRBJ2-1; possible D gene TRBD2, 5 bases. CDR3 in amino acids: CASSLIGEGYEQFF. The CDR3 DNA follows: TGTGCCAGCAGCTTAATCGGGGAAGGTTATGAGCAGTTCTTC.